The rows below give T cell receptor beta chains drawn from one sample of a study of T cell responses to AZD1222 COVID-19 vaccine. The protocol was immunoSEQ multiplex PCR, while the TCRdb copy is restricted to in-frame clones and leaves out a portion. The sample records about 110,000 clones, 92% being singletons. The sample in question was peripheral blood, obtained on day 0 of AZD1222 vaccination. These receptors all come from an adult in good health. CDR3s include the opening cysteine and the closing phenylalanine or tryptophan. D genes are given only for firm matches. Clone sizes are given selectively: once, few, many, or a class where the clone is expanded.

clone_size	j_call	d_call	v_call	cdr3_nt	cdr3_aa
.	TRBJ1-4	TRBD1	TRBV19	TGTGCCAGTAGTAATCAGGGGGCAGGGGAAAAACTGTTTTTT	CASSNQGAGEKLFF
.	TRBJ2-7	.	TRBV11-3	TGTGCCAGCAGCTTAGAGGGCAGATTTACCGAGCAGTACTTC	CASSLEGRFTEQYF
.	TRBJ1-1	.	TRBV21-1	TGTGCCAGCAGCAAATTTTTCTATTACCGGGGACAGGGGGGTGACACTGAAGCTTTCTTT	CASSKFFYYRGQGGDTEAFF
.	TRBJ2-3	TRBD1	TRBV5-1	TGCGCCAGCAGCTTGGCGCGACAGGGGGCAGATACGCAGTATTTT	CASSLARQGADTQYF
.	TRBJ2-7	.	TRBV12-3/TRBV12-4	TGTGCCAGCAGTTTAGTATTCACTGAGCAGTACTTC	CASSLVFTEQYF
.	TRBJ2-5	.	TRBV7-2	TGTGCCAGCAGCTTGGAGGGAGTGGAGACCCAGTACTTC	CASSLEGVETQYF
.	TRBJ2-7	TRBD1	TRBV5-4	TGTGCCAGCAGCTTGGCAGGGGGGACAGGGGTTCACGAGCAGTACTTC	CASSLAGGTGVHEQYF
.	TRBJ1-2	.	TRBV7-2	TGTGCCAGCACCCTACGAGGAGGCTATGGCTACACCTTC	CASTLRGGYGYTF
.	TRBJ1-3	.	TRBV19	TGTGCCAGTAGTATGGGGGTGAGCTCTGGAAACACCATATATTTT	CASSMGVSSGNTIYF
.	TRBJ1-2	TRBD1	TRBV6-6	TGTGCCAGCAGTCTTCGGACAGGGAGGGAGTTAGGCTACACCTTC	CASSLRTGRELGYTF
.	TRBJ1-2	TRBD1	TRBV5-1	TGCGCCAGCAGCTCGGGACAGGGGTCTAACTATGGCTACACCTTC	CASSSGQGSNYGYTF
.	TRBJ2-7	.	TRBV7-9	TGTGCCAGCAGCTTAGCGGGCCAGTACGAGCAGTACTTC	CASSLAGQYEQYF
once	TRBJ1-1	.	TRBV27	TGTGCCAGCAGTTTATTTACAGGGAACACTGAAGCTTTCTTT	CASSLFTGNTEAFF
.	TRBJ1-5	.	TRBV6-5	TGTGCCAGCAGTCGAGGACAGTACAATCAGCCCCAGCATTTT	CASSRGQYNQPQHF
.	TRBJ1-2	TRBD1	TRBV10-3	TGTGCCATCAGCCCACGGTCGGGACAGGGAGCACCGGCCGCTTATGGCTACACCTTC	CAISPRSGQGAPAAYGYTF
few	TRBJ1-2	TRBD1	TRBV7-6	TGTGCCAGCAGCCCGAACAGGGGTTGGGGCTACACCTTC	CASSPNRGWGYTF
.	TRBJ2-2	TRBD1	TRBV5-1	TGCGCCAGCAGCTCGGGACAGATGAACACCGGGGAGCTGTTTTTT	CASSSGQMNTGELFF